These 20 T cell receptor beta chains were sequenced from one sample in a study of blood T cell repertoires in COVID-19. Method: immunoSEQ multiplex PCR; TCRdb's copy keeps in-frame clones and lacks some. The sample records fewer than 60,000 clones, 86% being singletons. The sequenced sample consisted of peripheral blood. Receptors were obtained from an elderly woman with acute or convalescent COVID-19.

The rearrangement links TRBV27 to TRBJ1-4; D is undetermined. Per the germline V gene, CDR1 is MNHEY and CDR2 is SMNVEV (reference sequence). V was trimmed by 3 bases and J by 0 bases, leaving 5 bases between them. The length of the CDR3 is 14 residues. The DNA for the CDR3 is TGTGCCAGCAGTTTCGGAGCAACTAATGAAAAACTGTTTTTT. Translation: CASSFGATNEKLFF.

The chain has TRBV5-1 and TRBJ1-2; 8 bases agree with TRBD1. Germline trimming cut 4 bases from V and 8 bases from J; bases unmatched to any gene: 7. CDR3 length: 13 residues. CDR1 SGHRS and CDR2 YFSETQ come from the germline V gene. The DNA of the CDR3 is TGCGCCAGCAGCACGGGACAGGTGGGGGGCTACACCTTC. Translating it yields CASSTGQVGGYTF.

The chain couples TRBV9 to TRBJ2-1, with D perhaps matching TRBD2 (6 bases). Germline CDR1 and CDR2: SGDLS and YYNGEE. Deletions cut 4 bases from V and 6 bases from J, with 14 bases between. This CDR3 is 14 amino acids long. CDR3 sequence reads: CASSPRLVGNEQFF. In nucleotides, the CDR3 is TGTGCCAGCAGCCCCCGACTAGTGGGCAATGAGCAGTTCTTC.

Here the CDR3 reads CASSGLWGTTEAFF. The CDR3 DNA is TGTGCCAGCTCGGGACTATGGGGCACCACTGAAGCTTTCTTT. The chain combines TRBV18 with TRBJ1-1; possibly TRBD1 for D (5 bases). V was trimmed by 6 bases and J by 4 bases, leaving 15 bases between them. Germline V gives CDR1 KGHSH, CDR2 LQKENI. The CDR3 length is 14 residues.

The gene calls are TRBV5-1 and TRBJ2-7, with TRBD1 matching 7 bases. The germline gives CDR1 SGHRS, CDR2 YFSETQ. The length of the CDR3 is 14 residues. V dropped 3 bases and J dropped 1; count of bases not matched to a gene: 4. The CDR3 region is CASSSTGASYEQYF. CDR3 coding DNA: TGCGCCAGCAGCTCAACAGGGGCGTCCTACGAGCAGTACTTC. Based on the CDR3 plus reference TRBV5-1 and TRBJ2-7, the full variable domain is KAGVTQTPRYLIKTRGQQVTLSCSPISGHRSVSWYQQTPGQGLQFLFEYFSETQRNKGNFPGRFSGRQFSNSRSEMNVSTLELGDSALYLCASSSTGASYEQYFGPGTRLTVT.

The V and J genes are TRBV18 and TRBJ1-4; weak D call: TRBD1 (5 bases). Germline V gene lookup returns CDR1 KGHSH and CDR2 LQKENI. The CDR3 length is 16 residues. Between the trimmed V and J ends, which lost 3 bases and 8 bases, there was a span of 19 bases. Here the CDR3 reads CASSPFRQPENEKLFF. The CDR3 nucleotides read TGTGCCAGCTCACCTTTTCGACAGCCGGAAAACGAAAAACTGTTTTTT.

The chain employs TRBV16 and TRBJ1-3, with 9 bases matching TRBD1. The CDR3 is 16 amino acids. Germline V gene sequence: CDR1 KGHSY, CDR2 FQNENV. The J segment lost 3 bases and the V segment lost 2 bases, leaving 5 bases of the junction unmatched. The DNA of the CDR3 is TGTGCCAGCAGCCAAAGCGGGACAGGGAATGGAAACACCATATATTTT. Translation: CASSQSGTGNGNTIYF.

The chain recombines TRBV4-2 with TRBJ1-4, with D unresolved. The length of the CDR3 is 14 residues. The V and J ends lost 0 bases and 5 bases respectively, with 7 bases between them. The germline V gene has CDR1 LGHNA and CDR2 YNFKEQ. The CDR3 here is CASSQEALNEKLFF. CDR3 nucleotides: TGTGCCAGCAGCCAAGAAGCGCTAAATGAAAAACTGTTTTTT.

The V call is TRBV25-1, the J call TRBJ2-3; weak D call: TRBD2 (6 bases). Trimming removed 4 bases at V and 6 bases at J, with 20 bases between. The CDR3 sequence is 16 residues long. CDR1 and CDR2 from the germline V gene are MGHDK and SYGVNS. CDR3 sequence reads: CASSGILRGARDTQYF. As DNA, the CDR3 is TGTGCCAGCAGTGGGATACTGCGGGGCGCGAGGGATACGCAGTATTTT.

The rearrangement joins TRBV5-4 to TRBJ2-6, with 9 bases lining up with TRBD1. The germline V gene has CDR1 SGHNT and CDR2 YYREEE (reference sequence). J lost 4 bases, V lost 3 bases, and 5 bases had no gene match. This CDR3 is 16 amino acids long. DNA of the CDR3: TGTGCCAGCAGCTCCGGGACAGGGTCAGGGGCCAACGTCCTGACTTTC. This encodes CASSSGTGSGANVLTF. Full variable domain (missing parts from reference TRBV5-4 and TRBJ2-6): ETGVTQSPTHLIKTRGQQVTLRCSSQSGHNTVSWYQQALGQGPQFIFQYYREEENGRGNFPPRFSGLQFPNYSSELNVNALELDDSALYLCASSSGTGSGANVLTFGAGSRLTVL.

The rearrangement links TRBV6-6 to TRBJ2-1, with TRBD2 identical over 10 bases. CDR3 length equals 15 residues. CDR1 is MNHNY and CDR2 is SVGAGI in the germline V gene (reference sequence). Unmatched junction bases numbered 9, after V lost 6 bases and J lost 7 bases. The CDR3 nucleotides read TGTGCCAGCAGGCCGAGCGGGGGGGCCGGGAATGAGCAGTTCTTC. Encoded protein: CASRPSGGAGNEQFF.

This sequence joins TRBV7-9 and TRBJ1-1, with D perhaps TRBD1 (5 bases). This CDR3 region has 14 residues. CDR1 is SEHNR and CDR2 is FQNEAQ in the germline V gene (reference sequence). Trimming removed 7 bases from V and 6 bases from J, with 18 bases in between. CDR3 bases: TGTGCCAGCAACCAGGGTGGGGGGGTTTCTGAAGCTTTCTTT. It codes for CASNQGGGVSEAFF. Together with reference TRBV7-9 and TRBJ1-1, the CDR3 gives the full variable domain: DTGVSQNPRHKITKRGQNVTFRCDPISEHNRLYWYRQTLGQGPEFLTYFQNEAQLEKSRLLSDRFSAERPKGSFSTLEIQRTEQGDSAMYLCASNQGGGVSEAFFGQGTRLTVV.

This clone was detected a few times. The CDR3 bases are TGCGCCAGCAGCCTTTGGGGGGCAACTAATGAAAAACTGTTTTTT. It specifies CASSLWGATNEKLFF. The chain recombines TRBV5-1 with TRBJ1-4, with a tentative D call TRBD1 (5 bases). Looked up from germline, CDR1 is SGHRS and CDR2 is YFSETQ. V was shortened by 4 bases and J by 0 bases, with 10 bases between the two germline ends. The CDR3 length is 15 residues.

The chain uses TRBV7-9 and TRBJ1-2, with 10 bases fitting TRBD1. Germline V gene data show CDR1 as SEHNR and CDR2 as FQNEAQ (reference sequence). With 1 base clipped from V and 2 bases from J, the junction kept 1 base outside the gene matches. The CDR3 spans 15 residues. The CDR3 nucleotides are TGTGCCAGCAGCTTAGGACAGGGGGCGAACTATGGCTACACCTTC. Protein product: CASSLGQGANYGYTF.

V is TRBV3-1 (or the pseudogene TRBV3-2) and J is TRBJ1-1; 8 nucleotides match TRBD1. With 4 bases clipped from V and 3 bases from J, the junction kept 1 base outside the gene matches. CDR1 and CDR2 from the germline V gene are LGHDT and YNNKEL (reference sequence). There are 13 residues in the CDR3. The CDR3 region is CASSPTGDTEAFF. The CDR3 DNA reads TGTGCCAGCAGCCCGACAGGGGACACTGAAGCTTTCTTT.

CDR3 in DNA: TGTGCCATCAGTGAGCGGGGAGGAATGAACACCGGGGAGCTGTTTTTT. It is translated as CAISERGGMNTGELFF. The chain uses TRBV10-3 and TRBJ2-2; D might be TRBD2 (6 bases). The V and J ends lost 2 bases and 1 base respectively, with 11 bases between them. Germline-derived CDR1 and CDR2 are ENHRY and SYGVKD. The CDR3 runs to 16 residues.

V gene TRBV4-2 combines with J gene TRBJ2-1; 8 nucleotides agree with TRBD2. The CDR3 extends over 13 amino acids. The V gene end was trimmed by 0 bases and the J gene end by 15 bases; junction bases not matched to a gene: 7. Germline CDR1 LGHNA, CDR2 YNFKEQ. Here the CDR3 DNA reads TGTGCCAGCAGCCAAGATACCGGGAGGGCCGGGTTCTTC. Protein sequence: CASSQDTGRAGFF.

V gene TRBV2 combines with J gene TRBJ1-1; TRBD1 might be the D (6 bases). Germline V lookup: CDR1 SNHLY, CDR2 FYNNEI. Deletions cut 2 bases from V and 5 bases from J, with 21 bases between. The CDR3 sequence is 17 residues long. The CDR3 DNA is TGTGCCAGCAGTGAATTTTTGGGGGGGGCAGGACGGACTGAAGCTTTCTTT. This encodes CASSEFLGGAGRTEAFF. Full variable domain (missing parts from reference TRBV2 and TRBJ1-1): EPEVTQTPSHQVTQMGQEVILRCVPISNHLYFYWYRQILGQKVEFLVSFYNNEISEKSEIFDDQFSVERPDGSNFTLKIRSTKLEDSAMYFCASSEFLGGAGRTEAFFGQGTRLTVV.

The chain has TRBV19 and TRBJ1-4; possible D gene TRBD1, 5 bases. Per the germline V gene, CDR1 is LNHDA and CDR2 is SQIVND (reference sequence). V was pared by 7 bases and J by 5 bases, with 17 bases between. The CDR3 is made up of 15 amino acids. The CDR3 sequence: CASINRRGGNEKLFF. Here the CDR3 DNA reads TGTGCCAGTATCAATAGGCGGGGGGGGAATGAAAAACTGTTTTTT. The whole variable domain, filled in from reference TRBV19 and TRBJ1-4, reads DGGITQSPKYLFRKEGQNVTLSCEQNLNHDAMYWYRQDPGQGLRLIYYSQIVNDFQKGDIAEGYSVSREKKESFPLTVTSAQKNPTAFYLCASINRRGGNEKLFFGSGTQLSVL.

J is TRBJ2-1 and V is TRBV3-1 (or the pseudogene TRBV3-2), with TRBD1 identical over 8 bases. The V gene end was trimmed by 1 base and the J gene end by 5 bases; junction bases not matched to a gene: 4. Looked up from germline, CDR1 is LGHDT and CDR2 is YNNKEL (reference sequence). The CDR3 runs to 15 residues. The CDR3 nucleotides are TGTGCCAGCAGCCAAGTGAGGGACAGGAACAATGAGCAGTTCTTC. Encoded protein: CASSQVRDRNNEQFF.